Shown below are 13 T cell receptor beta chains from a single sample sequenced in a study of T-cell reconstitution after alpha-beta-depleted transplantation in children. A TCRbeta library incorporating unique molecular identifiers was prepared. TCRdb analysed the PCR reads with MiXCR anew, one entry per CDR3 protein. Of approximately 150,000 distinct CDR3 sequences listed, more than 8% are singletons. Here the sequenced sample was PBMCs, mostly from graft donor cells, taken 180 days after TCRalphabeta/CD19-depleted stem cell transplant. These TCRs come from a female patient aged 2-15 years who had a stem cell transplant for congenital amegakaryocytic thrombocytopenia, so the T cells may come from the graft donor.

This clonotype has just one count. A read error may be the cause here, since a much bigger clone is one base away. The chain has TRBV28 and TRBJ2-7; 8 bases fit TRBD2. This CDR3 is 14 amino acids long. Trimming at V came to 5 bases and at J to 3 bases, leaving 6 bases not matched to a gene. Per the germline V gene, CDR1 is MDHEN and CDR2 is SYDVKM. In nucleotides, the CDR3 is TGTGCCAGCAGTCGGGGACTAGGGCTCTACGAGCAGTACTTC. Translation gives CASSRGLGLYEQYF.

This clonotype was seen many times. This chain connects TRBV5-1 to TRBJ2-2, with 8 nucleotides matching TRBD2. Per the germline V gene, CDR1 is SGHRS and CDR2 is YFSETQ. The CDR3 runs to 16 residues. J gave up 0 bases and V 5 bases, and 6 bases lay outside the gene matches. CDR3 DNA sequence: TGCGCCAGCAGGAAAGCGGGAGCTTCGAACACCGGGGAGCTGTTTTTT. Amino acid sequence: CASRKAGASNTGELFF.

This clonotype rates as medium-sized. The V gene is TRBV27, the J gene TRBJ2-1; 7 nucleotides match TRBD2. The CDR3 loop spans 15 amino acids. The J segment lost 5 bases and the V segment lost 7 bases, leaving 11 bases of the junction unmatched. Germline-derived CDR1 and CDR2 are MNHEY and SMNVEV (reference sequence). CDR3 sequence (DNA): TGTGCCAGCACCCCCGGGGCGGGAGCCCACAATGAGCAGTTCTTC. Protein product: CASTPGAGAHNEQFF.

This clonotype was detected ten times or more. The chain couples TRBV28 to TRBJ1-2, with a weak D call TRBD1 (5 bases). This CDR3 is 13 amino acids long. Germline CDR1 reads MDHEN; CDR2 reads SYDVKM. V was shortened by 6 bases and J by 2 bases, with 10 bases between the two germline ends. The CDR3 spells CASRPGPNYGYTF. DNA of the CDR3: TGTGCCAGCAGGCCGGGACCAAACTATGGCTACACCTTC.

This clonotype was seen repeatedly, ten times or more. The V gene is TRBV5-1, the J gene TRBJ2-7; D perhaps matches TRBD1 (5 bases). Germline V lookup: CDR1 SGHRS, CDR2 YFSETQ. V shed 0 bases and J shed 4 bases, with 11 bases lying between them. This CDR3 is 14 amino acids long. CDR3 sequence reads: CASSLGQRTYEQYF. The CDR3 DNA follows: TGCGCCAGCAGCTTGGGACAGCGTACGTACGAGCAGTACTTC.

This clonotype has at least ten counts. The V and J genes are TRBV25-1 and TRBJ2-1; TRBD2 matches 8 bases. Trimming at V came to 5 bases and at J to 4 bases, leaving 10 bases not matched to a gene. The germline gives CDR1 MGHDK, CDR2 SYGVNS. This CDR3 spans 16 amino acids. Here the CDR3 DNA reads TGTGCCAGCAGTTCCTCCTGGGTAGCGGGGTACAATGAGCAGTTCTTC. It is translated as CASSSSWVAGYNEQFF.

This clonotype was counted many times. This rearrangement joins TRBV7-2 to TRBJ2-5; the D is unclear. Trimming shortened V by 3 bases and J by 5 bases, and 10 bases separated the two germline ends. Germline V gene data show CDR1 as SGHTA and CDR2 as FQGNSA. The CDR3 runs 13 residues. CDR3 DNA: TGTGCCAGCAGCTTCAAGGTCGGGGAGACCCAGTACTTC. Translated: CASSFKVGETQYF. Full variable domain (rest looked up from reference TRBV7-2 and TRBJ2-5): GAGVSQSPSNKVTEKGKDVELRCDPISGHTALYWYRQSLGQGLEFLIYFQGNSAPDKSGLPSDRFSAERTGGSVSTLTIQRTQQEDSAVYLCASSFKVGETQYFGPGTRLLVL.

The sample holds many counts of this clonotype. The chain has TRBV4-1 and TRBJ2-7; D is possibly TRBD1 or TRBD2 (5 bases each). Trimming left V 5 bases short and J 2 bases short, with 10 bases between. This CDR3 region has 13 residues. Germline CDR1 is MGHRA and CDR2 is YSYEKL. The CDR3 bases are TGCGCCAGCAGCTGGGACCGCACCTACGAGCAGTACTTC. Translated, it gives CASSWDRTYEQYF.

Many counts were recorded for this clonotype. V gene TRBV11-3 combines with J gene TRBJ2-1; no clear D. The CDR3 length is 14 residues. CDR1 is SGHNT, CDR2 YENEEA, per germline. The V gene lost 5 bases and the J gene lost 6 bases, with 14 bases spanning the gap. The CDR3 DNA is TGTGCCAGCAGCCCTACTGGGTCCCGCAATGAGCAGTTCTTC. This gives the protein CASSPTGSRNEQFF.

Remarks on this clonotype: A much larger clone lies one base from this, so it may be a read error. The gene calls are TRBV12-3 or TRBV12-4 and TRBJ2-1; TRBD2 agrees at 10 bases. The CDR3 length is 15 residues. CDR3 DNA sequence: TGTGCCGGCAGTTCCGGGACTAGCGAGTACAATGAGCAGTTCTTC. Translated: CAGSSGTSEYNEQFF.

This clonotype has only one observation. This chain links TRBV30 with TRBJ2-2, with TRBD2 matching 9 bases. The V and J ends lost 0 bases and 6 bases, in that order; junction bases with no gene match: 8. The CDR3 is 16 residues long. Germline V gene lookup returns CDR1 GTSNPN and CDR2 SVGIG (reference sequence). The CDR3 DNA is TGTGCCTGGAGTGTACGGAGCGGGAGGTCGGCCGGGGAGCTGTTTTTT. Translation gives CAWSVRSGRSAGELFF.

This clonotype showed up just a few times. This rearrangement joins TRBV25-1 to TRBJ2-1; TRBD2 aligns across 12 bases. Germline CDR1 is MGHDK and CDR2 is SYGVNS. CDR3 size: 21 residues. The V gene end was trimmed by 3 bases and the J gene end by 7 bases; junction bases not matched to a gene: 22. The CDR3 sequence: CASSDAGGRLAGGPRKNEQFF. The DNA for the CDR3 is TGTGCCAGCAGTGACGCTGGGGGGCGGCTAGCGGGAGGGCCAAGGAAGAATGAGCAGTTCTTC.

As concerns this clonotype: A much larger clonotype is one base distant, so this may be a read error. The rearrangement joins TRBV4-1 to TRBJ1-2; D is perhaps TRBD1 (5 bases). Germline loops: CDR1 MGHRA, CDR2 YSYEKL. The CDR3 has 18 residues. The V and J ends lost 0 bases and 6 bases respectively, with 23 bases between them. CDR3 sequence reads: CASSQDAPSKNWGDGYTF. The CDR3 DNA follows: TGCGCCAGCAGCCAAGATGCCCCATCCAAAAACTGGGGGGATGGCTACACCTTC.